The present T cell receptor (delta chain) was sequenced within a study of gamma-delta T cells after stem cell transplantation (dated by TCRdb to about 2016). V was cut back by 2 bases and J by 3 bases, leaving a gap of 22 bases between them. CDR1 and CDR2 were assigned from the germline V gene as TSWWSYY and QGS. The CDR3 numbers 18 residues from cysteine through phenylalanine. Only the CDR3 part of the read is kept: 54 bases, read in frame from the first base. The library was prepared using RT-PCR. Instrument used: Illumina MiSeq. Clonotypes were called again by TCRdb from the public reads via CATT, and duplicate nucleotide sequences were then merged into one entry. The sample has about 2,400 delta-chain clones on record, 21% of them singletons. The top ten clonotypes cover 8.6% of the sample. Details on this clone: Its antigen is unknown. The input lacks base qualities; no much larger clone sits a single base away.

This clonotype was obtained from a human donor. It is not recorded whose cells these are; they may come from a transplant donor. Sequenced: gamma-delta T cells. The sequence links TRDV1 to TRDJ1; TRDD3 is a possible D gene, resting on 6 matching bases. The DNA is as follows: TGTGCTCTTGGGGAAACTTCTCTCCGGGTACTGGGAGCCGATAAACTCATCTTT. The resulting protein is CALGETSLRVLGADKLIF.